This entry lists 21 T cell receptor beta chains sequenced from one sample in a study of early T cells in non-severe SARS-CoV-2 infection. MiXCR, run by TCRdb on the 5' RACE reads, gives a single entry per CDR3 protein. The table has roughly 32,000 distinct CDR3 sequences, more than 5% seen once. Material for sequencing was whole blood. The receptors shown here come from an adult who was a healthcare worker with PCR-confirmed SARS-CoV-2 infection or an uninfected control (not recorded which).

This clonotype showed up many times. This chain joins TRBV9 and TRBJ2-3, with D tentatively TRBD1 or TRBD2 (5 bases each). This CDR3 is built from 14 residues. Deletions cut 3 bases from V and 1 base from J, with 9 bases between. Germline assignment: CDR1 SGDLS and CDR2 YYNGEE. The CDR3 nucleotides read TGTGCCAGCAGCGAGGGACCTCGCACAGATACGCAGTATTTT. Translation gives CASSEGPRTDTQYF.

This clonotype has a count of ten or more. The rearrangement uses TRBV7-2 and TRBJ2-3; the D gene is possibly TRBD1 (6 bases). CDR1 and CDR2 (germline): SGHTA, FQGNSA. The V end was cut by 7 bases, the J end by 3 bases, with 17 bases between. The CDR3 has 15 residues. Here the CDR3 DNA reads TGTGCCAGCACCAGGGGCCTAGCAGGGACAGATACGCAGTATTTT. This sequence encodes CASTRGLAGTDTQYF.

This clonotype was detected only a few times. V is TRBV28 and J is TRBJ2-7, with 11 bases identical to TRBD1. CDR3 length: 15 amino acids. Germline-derived CDR1 and CDR2 are MDHEN and SYDVKM. V shed 5 bases and J 12 bases; nucleotides not matched to a gene: 15. CDR3 sequence (DNA): TGTGCCAGCAGTCCCACCGGGACAGGGGGTCGAAGGGTGTACTTC. Translating gives CASSPTGTGGRRVYF.

This clonotype was seen more than once but under ten times. The chain couples TRBV19 to TRBJ2-7, with 9 positions matching TRBD1. J lost 7 bases, V lost 11 bases, and 9 bases had no gene match. The CDR3 has 12 amino acids. Germline-derived CDR1 and CDR2 are LNHDA and SQIVND (reference sequence). The CDR3 reads CACSGQGTEQYF. The CDR3, as DNA: TGTGCCTGCTCGGGACAGGGTACTGAGCAGTACTTC.

This clonotype was observed at least ten times. This sequence joins TRBV27 and TRBJ1-3; D not resolved. The CDR3 extends over 15 amino acids. Trimming pared 0 bases from V and 0 bases from J, leaving 6 bases between. Germline V gene lookup returns CDR1 MNHEY and CDR2 SMNVEV (reference sequence). The CDR3 protein is CASSLSAGSGNTIYF. The CDR3 DNA sequence: TGTGCCAGCAGTTTATCGGCGGGCTCTGGAAACACCATATATTTT.

This clonotype was counted many times. The chain has TRBV11-2 and TRBJ1-1, with unresolved D. Trimming removed 2 bases at V and 5 bases at J, with 15 bases between. CDR3 length equals 15 residues. Germline CDR1 reads SGHAT; CDR2 reads FQNNGV. The CDR3 region is CASSLRGDGSTEAFF. CDR3 nucleotides: TGTGCCAGCAGCTTACGGGGAGACGGGTCGACTGAAGCTTTCTTT.

The table lists this clonotype with many counts. V and J are TRBV7-9 and TRBJ2-2; D is unclear. The CDR3 loop spans 13 amino acids. CDR1 is SEHNR and CDR2 is FQNEAQ in the germline V gene (reference sequence). V was trimmed by 4 bases and J by 1 base, leaving 4 bases between them. The CDR3 protein is CASSSLNTGELFF. Here the CDR3 DNA reads TGTGCCAGCAGCTCCCTGAACACCGGGGAGCTGTTTTTT.

This clonotype was seen at least ten times. The chain is built from TRBV6-1 and TRBJ2-7; 9 bases are shared with TRBD1. This CDR3 is built from 15 residues. Germline-derived CDR1 and CDR2 are MNHNS and SASEGT. The V and J ends lost 5 bases and 5 bases, in that order; junction bases with no gene match: 10. The CDR3 region is CASSFIQGADDEQYF. CDR3 nucleotides: TGTGCCAGCAGTTTCATACAGGGGGCAGACGACGAGCAGTACTTC.

V gene TRBV20-1 combines with J gene TRBJ2-2, with 11 nucleotides matching TRBD2. The V segment lost 5 bases and the J segment 1 base; nucleotides outside the gene matches: 6. This CDR3 contains 16 residues. From germline, CDR1 is DFQATT and CDR2 SNEGSKA (reference sequence). For the CDR3, the DNA is TGCAGTGCTCCGACCACTAGCGGGGGGAACACCGGGGAGCTGTTTTTT. Its protein product is CSAPTTSGGNTGELFF.

The sample holds many counts of this clonotype. The rearrangement joins TRBV7-9 to TRBJ2-3; D remains unclear. The CDR3 is 16 residues long. Germline V gives CDR1 SEHNR, CDR2 FQNEAQ (reference sequence). V was pared by 0 bases and J by 3 bases, with 13 bases between. CDR3 in DNA: TGTGCCAGCAGCTTAGCGTTGTCAGGTCGTACAGATACGCAGTATTTT. This sequence encodes CASSLALSGRTDTQYF.

This clonotype occurred many times. This chain joins TRBV20-1 and TRBJ2-2; D is unresolved. Trimming took off 4 bases at V and 6 bases at J, with 12 bases between the two ends. This CDR3 region has 13 residues. CDR1 is DFQATT and CDR2 is SNEGSKA in the germline V gene (reference sequence). The CDR3 sequence is CSANIEFAGELFF. CDR3 DNA: TGCAGTGCTAATATAGAATTCGCCGGGGAGCTGTTTTTT.

This clonotype appeared many times. The chain carries TRBV7-2 and TRBJ1-4; tentatively, D is TRBD1 (5 bases). This CDR3 has 15 amino acids. Germline V gene sequence: CDR1 SGHTA, CDR2 FQGNSA. Between the trimmed V and J ends, which lost 1 base and 8 bases, there was a span of 14 bases. CDR3 in DNA: TGTGCCAGCAGCTTAGAGGCGACAGTAGGAGAAAAACTGTTTTTT. This translates into CASSLEATVGEKLFF.

This clonotype was picked up many times. The chain couples TRBV5-1 to TRBJ2-5, with D possibly TRBD1 on 6 matching bases. V lost 4 bases and J lost 5, with 15 bases in between. The CDR3 extends over 14 amino acids. In germline, CDR1 is SGHRS, CDR2 YFSETQ. CDR3 sequence reads: CASSAPTGRETQYF. CDR3 coding DNA: TGCGCCAGCAGCGCCCCGACAGGCCGGGAGACCCAGTACTTC.

This clonotype has a count of ten or more. The germline gene is not matched at one end of the junction; a read error may be the cause. This rearrangement joins TRBV7-2 to TRBJ1-3; D might be TRBD1 (6 bases). CDR1 and CDR2 (germline): SGHTA, FQGNSA. This CDR3 contains 17 residues. CDR3 region: CASTLGQGPRSGNTIYF. The CDR3 bases are TGTGCCAGCACCTTAGGGCAGGGGCCCCGCTCTGGAAACACCATATATTTT.

This clonotype was picked up a small number of times. The chain couples TRBV10-3 to TRBJ1-2; D ambiguous. V lost 0 bases and J lost 4, with 6 bases in between. CDR3 size: 13 residues. Germline CDR1 ENHRY, CDR2 SYGVKD. CDR3 in amino acids: CAISESGSYGYTF. CDR3 nucleotide sequence: TGTGCCATCAGTGAGTCAGGGTCCTATGGCTACACCTTC.

Ten or more counts support this clonotype. The rearrangement uses TRBV5-5 and TRBJ1-1; D uncertain. In germline, CDR1 is SGHKS, CDR2 YYEKEE (reference sequence). This CDR3 spans 15 amino acids. V dropped 0 bases and J dropped 0 bases, with 9 bases sitting between them. The CDR3 is CASSLGIPMNTEAFF. Here the CDR3 DNA reads TGTGCCAGCAGCTTGGGGATACCTATGAACACTGAAGCTTTCTTT.

This clonotype showed up just a few times. This chain joins TRBV5-1 and TRBJ1-3, with D possibly being TRBD1 (6 bases). The V end lost 7 bases, the J end lost 0 bases, and 14 bases lay between the germline ends. In germline, CDR1 is SGHRS, CDR2 YFSETQ. The CDR3 has 15 residues. The CDR3 here is CASHPGQNSGNTIYF. In DNA, the CDR3 is TGCGCCAGCCATCCTGGACAGAACTCTGGAAACACCATATATTTT.

This clonotype appeared a few times. The V call is TRBV28, the J call TRBJ1-2; D unresolved. Germline V gene lookup returns CDR1 MDHEN and CDR2 SYDVKM. This CDR3 contains 13 residues. Between the trimmed V and J ends, which lost 7 bases and 4 bases, there was a span of 13 bases. CDR3 sequence (DNA): TGTGCCAGCACCCGCTCATCCAGCTATGGCTACACCTTC. Protein product: CASTRSSSYGYTF.

This clonotype showed up many times. The chain combines TRBV6-1 with TRBJ2-2; weak D call: TRBD1 (7 bases). The CDR3 runs 16 residues. Trimming left V 4 bases short and J 4 bases short, with 16 bases between. CDR1 and CDR2 from the germline V gene are MNHNS and SASEGT. The CDR3 nucleotides are TGTGCCAGCAGTGGTACCGGGACAGCGGGCACCGGGGAGCTGTTTTTT. Translated, it gives CASSGTGTAGTGELFF.

V gene TRBV19 combines with J gene TRBJ2-7; TRBD1 might be the D (5 bases). Trimming cost V 4 bases and J 0 bases, with 13 bases left between them. The germline CDR1 and CDR2 sequences are LNHDA and SQIVND (reference sequence). This CDR3 contains 15 residues. Here the CDR3 reads CASSTGRGSSYEQYF. The CDR3, as DNA: TGTGCCAGTAGTACCGGAAGGGGTAGCTCCTACGAGCAGTACTTC. Full variable domain (missing parts from reference TRBV19 and TRBJ2-7): DGGITQSPKYLFRKEGQNVTLSCEQNLNHDAMYWYRQDPGQGLRLIYYSQIVNDFQKGDIAEGYSVSREKKESFPLTVTSAQKNPTAFYLCASSTGRGSSYEQYFGPGTRLTVT.

This clonotype showed up many times. The chain is built from TRBV30 and TRBJ2-5; a weak D match, TRBD1 (6 bases). Germline-derived CDR1 and CDR2 are GTSNPN and SVGIG (reference sequence). V lost 2 bases to trimming and J lost 1 base, with 8 bases between them. There are 13 residues in the CDR3. Written as DNA, the CDR3 is TGTGCCTGGAGTCGGACAGTCCAAGAGACCCAGTACTTC. Translating it yields CAWSRTVQETQYF. The complete variable domain, with remaining parts taken from reference TRBV30 and TRBJ2-5, reads SQTIHQWPATLVQPVGSPLSLECTVEGTSNPNLYWYRQAAGRGLQLLFYSVGIGQISSEVPQNLSASRPQDRQFILSSKKLLLSDSGFYLCAWSRTVQETQYFGPGTRLLVL.